Below are 10 T cell receptor beta chains sequenced from a single sample in a study of T cells in localized non-small cell lung cancer. The data were produced by immunoSEQ multiplex PCR, yet TCRdb's version contains in-frame clones alone and is incomplete. The sample lists about 70,000 clones; about 86% were seen once. Sample: peripheral blood, taken before any cancer treatment. These receptors originate from a male donor at least 60 years old with stage III squamous cell lung carcinoma.

The chain carries TRBV29-1 and TRBJ2-3, with D perhaps matching TRBD2 (6 bases). CDR1 SQVTM and CDR2 ANQGSEA come from the germline V gene. With 6 bases removed from V and 6 bases from J, the gap between germline ends came to 22 bases. The CDR3 runs to 15 residues. CDR3 sequence (DNA): TGCAGCGTAAGGAAAGCTGACGGAGGGGCCGATACGCAGTATTTT. Translation gives CSVRKADGGADTQYF.

This rearrangement joins TRBV19 to TRBJ1-2, with D hard to call. The ends were cut back, 3 bases at V and 0 bases at J, with 11 bases in the middle. Germline V gene sequence: CDR1 LNHDA, CDR2 SQIVND (reference sequence). This CDR3 spans 15 amino acids. The CDR3: CASSMGAGANYGYTF. CDR3 coding DNA: TGTGCCAGTAGTATGGGTGCAGGCGCTAACTATGGCTACACCTTC.

V gene TRBV7-9 combines with J gene TRBJ1-2; TRBD1 aligns across 8 bases. The CDR3 spans 16 residues. Germline CDR1 is SEHNR and CDR2 is FQNEAQ (reference sequence). Trimming took 5 bases from V and 2 from J; bases not matched to a gene: 10. DNA of the CDR3: TGTGCCAGCAGCCGCGCAGGACAGGGACAAAACTATGGCTACACCTTC. Its translation: CASSRAGQGQNYGYTF.

The chain combines TRBV19 with TRBJ2-1; D is possibly TRBD1 (6 bases). V was cut by 5 bases and J by 7 bases, with 18 bases left in between. This CDR3 has 15 residues. CDR1 LNHDA and CDR2 SQIVND come from the germline V gene (reference sequence). The CDR3 DNA is TGTGCCAGTAGTCCCGGGACAATCCGTGGGAATGAGCAGTTCTTC. Residues: CASSPGTIRGNEQFF.

The CDR3 loop is CSVAVGQGNGELFF. DNA for the CDR3: TGCAGCGTTGCTGTGGGACAGGGTAACGGGGAGCTGTTTTTT. This chain connects TRBV29-1 to TRBJ2-2, with 9 bases fitting TRBD1. The germline gives CDR1 SQVTM, CDR2 ANQGSEA. V dropped 4 bases and J dropped 7; count of bases not matched to a gene: 7. This CDR3 region has 14 residues.

This chain joins TRBV2 and TRBJ2-3; TRBD2 aligns across 8 bases. Per germline, CDR1 SNHLY and CDR2 FYNNEI. Trimming removed 6 bases from V and 4 bases from J; junction bases left unmatched: 12. This CDR3 region has 16 residues. Here the CDR3 DNA reads TGTGCCAGCAGGCAAATGGTCGGGGGGGCATCAGATACGCAGTATTTT. Translated: CASRQMVGGASDTQYF.

The J gene is TRBJ2-7, the V gene TRBV5-6, with 11 bases matching TRBD2. This CDR3 has 18 amino acids. V was pared by 0 bases and J by 0 bases, with 8 bases of the junction left unmatched. Germline V CDR1 and CDR2: SGHDT, YYEEEE. CDR3 nucleotide sequence: TGTGCCAGCAGCTTGGAAGCTAGCGGGGGGTCGAGCTCCTACGAGCAGTACGTC. This encodes CASSLEASGGSSSYEQYV.

This chain links TRBV6-1 with TRBJ1-2; D gene unclear. CDR1 is MNHNS and CDR2 is SASEGT in the germline V gene. The germline V and J ends were trimmed by 5 bases and 2 bases, with 9 bases remaining between them. This CDR3 comprises 13 residues. CDR3 coding DNA: TGTGCCAGCAGTCCCGCCCTGAACTATGGCTACACCTTC. This encodes CASSPALNYGYTF.

This clone was seen a single time. V and J are TRBV18 and TRBJ2-7, with D tentatively TRBD2 (6 bases). Deletions cut 4 bases from V and 3 bases from J, with 10 bases between. CDR1 KGHSH and CDR2 LQKENI come from the germline V gene. The length of the CDR3 is 13 residues. The DNA for the CDR3 is TGTGCCAGCTCACTCACGGGGGACTACGAGCAGTACGTC. Translating it yields CASSLTGDYEQYV.

CDR3 nucleotides: TGTGCCAGCAGTTACTTGGGGGAAAAACTGTTTTTT. It translates to CASSYLGEKLFF. The J gene is TRBJ1-4, the V gene TRBV6-6; no clear D. The V gene lost 1 base and the J gene lost 8 bases, with 5 bases spanning the gap. The CDR3 extends over 12 amino acids. CDR1 is MNHNY and CDR2 is SVGAGI in the germline V gene (reference sequence).